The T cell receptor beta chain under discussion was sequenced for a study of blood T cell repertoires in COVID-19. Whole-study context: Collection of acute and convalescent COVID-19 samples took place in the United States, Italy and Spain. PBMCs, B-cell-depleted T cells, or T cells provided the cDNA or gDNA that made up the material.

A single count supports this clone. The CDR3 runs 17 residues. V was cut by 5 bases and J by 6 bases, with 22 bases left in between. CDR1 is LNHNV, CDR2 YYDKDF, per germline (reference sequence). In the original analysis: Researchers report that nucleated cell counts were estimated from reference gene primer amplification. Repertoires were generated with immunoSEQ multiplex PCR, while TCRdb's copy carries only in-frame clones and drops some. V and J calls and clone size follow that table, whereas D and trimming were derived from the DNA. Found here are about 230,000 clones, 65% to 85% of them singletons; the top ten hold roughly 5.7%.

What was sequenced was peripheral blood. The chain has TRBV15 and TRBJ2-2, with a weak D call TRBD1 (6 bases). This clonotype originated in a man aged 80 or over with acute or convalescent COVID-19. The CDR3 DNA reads TGTGCCACCAGCTGGGGAAGGCAGGGGCTTATCTCCGGGGAGCTGTTTTTT. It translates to CATSWGRQGLISGELFF.